These T cell receptor beta chains were read from a single sample in a study of Ad26.COV2.S vaccination and SARS-CoV-2 variants. Profiling relied on immunoSEQ multiplex PCR, and the TCRdb table lists in-frame clones only, not all of them. In the table there are 97,000 or so clones, around three quarters of which are singletons. The sequenced sample was peripheral blood, obtained after recovery from COVID-19. These receptor sequences come from a human donor who had recovered from COVID-19. Each CDR3 is given without its conserved first and last residue. The order of the fields is J gene, V gene, CDR3 protein.

TRBJ2-1,TRBV15,ATSRGASGLNEQF
TRBJ2-3,TRBV3-1/TRBV3-2,ASSQDALSPE
TRBJ2-1,TRBV4-1,ASSQDQTTRRGEQF
TRBJ2-4,TRBV5-4,ASSSQPGGQAKNIQY
TRBJ2-3,TRBV3-1/TRBV3-2,ASSRSYPVMQDTQY
TRBJ2-6,TRBV19,ATEEVPGANVLT
TRBJ2-7,TRBV4-3,ASSQDSQRGSSYEQY
TRBJ2-1,TRBV4-2,ASSQGYTASEQF
TRBJ1-3,TRBV9,ASSFRSTGSSGNTIY
TRBJ2-2,TRBV19,ASSAVGRGTGELF
TRBJ1-2,TRBV27,ASSFWTGQGYT
TRBJ1-1,TRBV6-6,ASSYGGEAF
TRBJ2-5,TRBV7-2,ASSRGTGGETQY
TRBJ1-4,TRBV7-9,ASSLDGGAGEKLF
TRBJ1-1,TRBV24-1,ATEYNTEAF
TRBJ1-1,TRBV12-3/TRBV12-4,ASSFLTNTEAF
TRBJ1-2,TRBV2,ATEGRGQGGYT
TRBJ1-4,TRBV6-5,ASNLVGEKLF
TRBJ1-4,TRBV5-1,ASSLTATNEKLF
TRBJ1-3,TRBV5-1,ASSFERPSSGNTIY